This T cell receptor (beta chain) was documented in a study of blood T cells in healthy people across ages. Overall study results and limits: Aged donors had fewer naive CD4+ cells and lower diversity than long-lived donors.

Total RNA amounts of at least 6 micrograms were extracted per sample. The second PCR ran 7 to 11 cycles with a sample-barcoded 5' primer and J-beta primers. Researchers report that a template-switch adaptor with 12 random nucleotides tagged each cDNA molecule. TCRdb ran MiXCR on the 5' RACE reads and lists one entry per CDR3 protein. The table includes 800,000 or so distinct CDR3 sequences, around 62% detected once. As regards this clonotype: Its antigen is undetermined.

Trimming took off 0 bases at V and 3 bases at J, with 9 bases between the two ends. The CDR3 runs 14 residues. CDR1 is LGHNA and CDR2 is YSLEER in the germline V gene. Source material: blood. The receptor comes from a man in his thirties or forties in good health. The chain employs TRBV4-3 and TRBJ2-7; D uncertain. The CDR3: CASSQDDTRYEQYF. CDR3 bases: TGCGCCAGCAGCCAAGATGACACCCGCTACGAGCAGTACTTC.